The entry below describes one T cell receptor beta chain. Sequencing was performed with immunoSEQ multiplex PCR; in TCRdb, only in-frame clones are kept and a portion is missing. This repertoire shows 80,000 to 95,000 clones, approximately 87% found once; its top ten account for over 7.5%. This sample stems from a study of PD-L1 blockade in urothelial cancer. V lost 0 bases, J lost 5 bases, and 11 bases lay in between. The CDR3 covers 15 residues. Germline-derived CDR1 and CDR2 are MNHNS and SASEGT. Time point given: peripheral blood 6 weeks after treatment start. The material was PBMCs, obtained around atezolizumab (anti-PD-L1) treatment. This sequence was found in an older man with urothelial cancer. V usage is TRBV6-1 and J usage is TRBJ1-5; D not certain. CDR3 in amino acids: CASSEAASRDQPQHF. CDR3 nucleotides: TGTGCCAGCAGTGAAGCAGCCTCTCGGGATCAGCCCCAGCATTTT.